Shown below are 2 T cell receptor beta chains from a single sample sequenced in a study of human T cells and chemical hapten exposure. Time point defined: patch test 2, 6 weeks after DPC sensitization. Treatment given: therapeutic diphenylcyclopropenone sensitization with weekly scalp DPC. TCRdb analysed the RACE reads with MiXCR anew, one entry per CDR3 protein. The sample contains approximately 350,000 distinct CDR3 sequences, around 6% of which appear only once. Sequenced here: whole blood, sampled in connection with sensitization to the hapten diphenylcyclopropenone (DPC). The receptors stem from a woman aged 18-29 years with alopecia areata. Some clones in this sample may be carry-over from other donors' samples.

The table lists this clonotype with a few counts. The chain couples TRBV20-1 to TRBJ2-3; either TRBD1 or TRBD2 may supply D (5 bases each). From germline, CDR1 is DFQATT and CDR2 SNEGSKA (reference sequence). The CDR3 length is 14 residues. V lost 5 bases and J lost 6, with 18 bases in between. CDR3 DNA sequence: TGCAGTGCTTTTCACTCATCCGAGGGGGATACGCAGTATTTT. Translated, it gives CSAFHSSEGDTQYF.

This clonotype was recorded at least ten times. CDR3 coding DNA: TGTGCCAGCAGCGTACAGGGAGAGGGCACTGAAGCTTTCTTT. Translated: CASSVQGEGTEAFF. The chain joins TRBV9 to TRBJ1-1; D may be TRBD1 (5 bases). The CDR3 sequence is 14 residues long. The V end lost 1 base, the J end lost 4 bases, and 11 bases lay between the germline ends. Germline loops: CDR1 SGDLS, CDR2 YYNGEE.